A selection of T cell receptor beta chains follows, all from one sample in a study of cytomegalovirus exposure and HLA in healthy donors. Clones were read by immunoSEQ multiplex PCR, and TCRdb kept only the in-frame ones, dropping some. The sample lists approximately 220,000 clones, 85% to 95% occurring once. Source material: PBMCs. These receptors all stem from a woman aged 18-29 years in good health and CMV-seronegative. The CDR3 runs from the conserved cysteine through the conserved F or W. D genes are given only for firm matches. The size of a clone is reported for some rows only, either as once, few or many, or as a class for expanded clones.

TRBV27,NA,NA,TRBJ2-7,CASSLGSTYEQYF,TGTGCCAGCAGTTTGGGCTCCACATACGAGCAGTACTTC
TRBV19,NA,NA,TRBJ1-3,CASTQLRGRNTIYF,TGTGCCAGTACTCAGCTCCGAGGGAGAAACACCATATATTTT
TRBV10-1,TRBD2,NA,TRBJ2-1,CASSGLAGNEQFF,TGCGCCAGCAGCGGACTAGCAGGGAATGAGCAGTTCTTC
TRBV19,NA,NA,TRBJ1-3,CASSIPRQSSGNTIYF,TGTGCCAGTAGTATACCGCGACAGTCCTCTGGAAACACCATATATTTT
TRBV5-8,TRBD1,NA,TRBJ1-2,CASSGYRGFGYGYTF,TGTGCCAGCAGCGGCTACAGGGGATTCGGCTATGGCTACACCTTC
TRBV19,NA,NA,TRBJ2-1,CASSIDRDGEQFF,TGTGCCAGTAGTATAGACAGGGATGGTGAGCAGTTCTTC
TRBV20-1,NA,NA,TRBJ2-7,CSAPEGHEQYF,TGCAGTGCTCCCGAGGGTCACGAGCAGTACTTC
TRBV7-2,NA,NA,TRBJ1-1,CASSLPQLGAEAFF,TGTGCCAGCAGCTTACCCCAGCTAGGGGCTGAAGCTTTCTTT
TRBV7-2,NA,NA,TRBJ2-7,CASSFSPTLMTSPDEQYF,TGTGCCAGCAGCTTCTCACCTACGTTAATGACTAGTCCGGACGAGCAGTACTTC
TRBV30,TRBD1,NA,TRBJ2-3,CAWSPPLGTGGTQYF,TGTGCCTGGAGTCCACCCCTTGGGACAGGAGGTACGCAGTATTTT
TRBV11-2,NA,NA,TRBJ1-3,CASSLGMDSSGNTIYF,TGTGCCAGCAGCTTGGGCATGGACAGCTCTGGAAACACCATATATTTT
TRBV5-5,TRBD1,NA,TRBJ1-2,CASSRQGGGYTF,TGTGCCAGCAGCCGACAGGGAGGCGGCTACACCTTC
TRBV4-1,NA,few,TRBJ1-5,CASSITQLSNQPQHF,TGCGCCAGCAGCATTACGCAGTTGAGCAATCAGCCCCAGCATTTT
TRBV7-3,NA,NA,TRBJ2-5,CASSLEPSGQHFQETQYF,TGTGCCAGCAGCCTCGAGCCGTCTGGACAGCACTTTCAAGAGACCCAGTACTTC
TRBV28,NA,NA,TRBJ1-6,CASSLAGSPLHF,TGTGCCAGCAGTTTAGCGGGTTCACCCCTCCACTTT
TRBV11-2,TRBD1,NA,TRBJ2-1,CASSLLNRGPGEQFF,TGTGCCAGCAGCTTACTCAACAGGGGGCCAGGTGAGCAGTTCTTC
TRBV6-5,TRBD1,NA,TRBJ1-4,CASQNERTGYEKLFF,TGTGCCAGCCAAAACGAGCGGACAGGGTATGAAAAACTGTTTTTT
TRBV27,TRBD1,NA,TRBJ1-2,CASGALQGASGYTF,TGTGCCAGCGGTGCGTTACAGGGGGCGTCTGGCTACACCTTC
TRBV5-4,NA,NA,TRBJ1-2,CASSLGYRVDTGGYTF,TGTGCCAGCAGCTTGGGGTACAGGGTCGATACTGGGGGCTACACCTTC
TRBV30,NA,NA,TRBJ2-1,CAWSKGLRTQFF,TGTGCCTGGAGTAAAGGACTTCGAACCCAGTTCTTC
TRBV7-9,NA,NA,TRBJ1-1,CASSPHMNTEAFF,TGTGCCAGCAGCCCCCACATGAACACTGAAGCTTTCTTT
TRBV30,NA,NA,TRBJ2-3,CAWRVTSTDTQYF,TGTGCCTGGAGAGTTACTAGCACAGATACGCAGTATTTT
TRBV21-1,NA,NA,TRBJ2-7,CASTRGLAGRLLPPTQSSYEQYF,TGTGCCAGCACCAGGGGACTAGCGGGACGCTTGCTCCCCCCAACTCAGAGCTCCTACGAGCAGTACTTC
TRBV29-1,NA,NA,TRBJ2-2,CSASQGHAGELFF,TGCAGCGCCTCTCAAGGACACGCCGGGGAGCTGTTTTTT
TRBV5-1,TRBD1,NA,TRBJ1-2,CASRSTGAANYGYTF,TGCGCCAGCAGGTCAACAGGGGCAGCTAACTATGGCTACACCTTC
TRBV4-1,TRBD2,NA,TRBJ2-3,CASSQDPPERLAGSSTDTQYF,TGCGCCAGCAGCCAAGATCCCCCAGAGCGTCTAGCGGGATCAAGCACAGATACGCAGTATTTT
TRBV2,NA,NA,TRBJ1-2,CASSGQSTGGYTF,TGTGCCAGCAGTGGACAGTCGACCGGTGGCTACACCTTC
TRBV27,TRBD2,NA,TRBJ2-5,CASRLAGVLETQYF,TGTGCCAGCAGACTAGCGGGAGTGCTAGAGACCCAGTACTTC
TRBV5-1,NA,once,TRBJ1-4,CASSLAFNEKLFF,TGCGCCAGCAGCTTGGCATTTAATGAAAAACTGTTTTTT
TRBV25-1,TRBD1,NA,TRBJ2-7,CASRTPGQGASEQYF,TGTGCCAGCAGGACTCCGGGACAGGGGGCGTCCGAGCAGTACTTC
TRBV7-3,NA,NA,TRBJ2-1,CASSHYSRSSYNEQFF,TGTGCCAGCAGCCACTATAGCCGAAGCTCCTACAATGAGCAGTTCTTC
TRBV15,NA,NA,TRBJ1-2,CATSRDRAGVGYTF,TGTGCCACCAGCAGAGATAGGGCAGGGGTAGGCTACACCTTC
TRBV6-5,TRBD2,NA,TRBJ2-2,CASSAGGGPGELFF,TGTGCCAGCAGCGCCGGGGGGGGTCCCGGGGAGCTGTTTTTT
TRBV5-4,TRBD1,NA,TRBJ2-5,CASSLPQGDQYF,TGTGCCAGCAGCTTGCCCCAGGGGGACCAGTACTTC